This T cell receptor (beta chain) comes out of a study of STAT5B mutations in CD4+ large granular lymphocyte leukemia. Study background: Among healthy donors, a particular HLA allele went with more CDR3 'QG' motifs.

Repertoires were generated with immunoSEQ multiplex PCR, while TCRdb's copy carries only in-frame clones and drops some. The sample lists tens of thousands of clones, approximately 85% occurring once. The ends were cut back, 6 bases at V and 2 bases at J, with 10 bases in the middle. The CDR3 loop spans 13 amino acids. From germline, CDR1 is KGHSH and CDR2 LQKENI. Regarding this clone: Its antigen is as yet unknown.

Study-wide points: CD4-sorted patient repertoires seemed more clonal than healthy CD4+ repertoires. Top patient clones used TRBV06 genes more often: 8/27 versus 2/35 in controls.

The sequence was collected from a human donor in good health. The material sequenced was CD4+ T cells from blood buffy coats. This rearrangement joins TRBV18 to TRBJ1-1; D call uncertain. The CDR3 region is CASSHDKNTEAFF. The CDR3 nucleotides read TGTGCCAGCTCCCATGACAAAAACACTGAAGCTTTCTTT.